This record covers a single T cell receptor (beta chain). The sample belongs to a study of control samples from healthy donors and cancer patients. Per germline, CDR1 SGHDT and CDR2 YYEEEE. The germline V and J ends were trimmed by 4 bases and 0 bases, with 11 bases remaining between them. This CDR3 spans 15 amino acids. Sequenced by immunoSEQ multiplex PCR; TCRdb stores in-frame clones only, minus some. The repertoire holds approximately 210,000 clones, with about 89% as singletons. The rearrangement joins TRBV5-6 to TRBJ2-1, with no clear D. This TCR derives from a man aged 25-45 years in good health. Sequenced sample: blood. CDR3 sequence reads: CASSPRDGSYNEQFF. The CDR3 bases are TGTGCCAGCAGCCCTCGAGATGGCTCCTACAATGAGCAGTTCTTC.